The clone carrying this T cell receptor (beta chain) ranks as medium-sized. The antigen is unknown. This entry comes from a study of response to subunit inactivated influenza vaccine. Overall study findings and caveats: T cells newly recruited by each seasonal influenza vaccination are few, the authors suggested.

V was clipped by 3 bases and J by 5 bases, with 13 bases between them. The CDR3 is 14 amino acids. The V gene's germline CDR1 is MDHEN and CDR2 SYDVKM. TCRdb re-derived calls from the RT-PCR reads in MiXCR, one entry per CDR3 protein. This sample carries approximately 200,000 distinct CDR3 sequences, approximately 15% of them seen once, and the ten largest clones take about 26%. Sequencing was performed on CD8+ T cells sorted from PBMCs, taken roughly 5 days after vaccination. The genes are TRBV28 and TRBJ2-5; TRBD1 is a possible D gene (6 bases). The clonotype comes from a man aged 50 to 60 who received an inactivated influenza vaccine. CDR3 bases: TGTGCCAGCAGTTTTTGGGGGCCCTGGGAGACCCAGTACTTC. It specifies CASSFWGPWETQYF.